A single sample gave rise to the 22 T cell receptor beta chains below, sequenced in a study of identical twins. MiXCR, run by TCRdb on the 5' RACE reads, gives a single entry per CDR3 protein. Of about 660,000 distinct CDR3 sequences in the sample, 8.6% were seen once. The data were also submitted as part of a second study, on yellow fever vaccine responses in identical twins.

The sample comprised PBMCs. The receptor source for this set is a young woman in good health.

This clonotype was seen repeatedly, ten times or more. The chain carries TRBV10-3 and TRBJ2-5, with 8 positions matching TRBD1. Trimming took 4 bases from V and 5 from J; bases not matched to a gene: 3. Per germline, CDR1 ENHRY and CDR2 SYGVKD. CDR3 length equals 13 residues. CDR3 nucleotide sequence: TGTGCCATCAGTGGGACAGGGTTGGAGACCCAGTACTTC. Protein: CAISGTGLETQYF.

J is TRBJ1-2 and V is TRBV9; possible D gene TRBD1, 5 bases. V was cut by 2 bases and J by 6 bases, with 20 bases left in between. Germline CDR1 is SGDLS and CDR2 is YYNGEE. There are 16 residues in the CDR3. CDR3 sequence reads: CASSVIGHTESDGYTF. In nucleotides, the CDR3 is TGTGCCAGCAGCGTTATCGGACATACTGAATCGGATGGCTACACCTTC.

This clonotype was counted between two and nine times. The V call is TRBV7-2, the J call TRBJ2-2, with 7 bases lining up with TRBD2. V was clipped by 5 bases and J by 2 bases; unmatched bases: 11. The CDR3 extends over 17 amino acids. Germline V gene lookup returns CDR1 SGHTA and CDR2 FQGNSA. CDR3 protein: CASSPLSLAVNTGELFF. The CDR3 nucleotides read TGTGCCAGCAGCCCCCTTTCCCTAGCGGTTAACACCGGGGAGCTGTTTTTT. Full variable domain (missing parts from reference TRBV7-2 and TRBJ2-2): GAGVSQSPSNKVTEKGKDVELRCDPISGHTALYWYRQSLGQGLEFLIYFQGNSAPDKSGLPSDRFSAERTGGSVSTLTIQRTQQEDSAVYLCASSPLSLAVNTGELFFGEGSRLTVL.

In its sample, this clonotype was seen a few times. CDR3 nucleotide sequence: TGCGCCAGCAGCCCGAACAGGGGGCTCGGGACCCAGTACTTC. This sequence encodes CASSPNRGLGTQYF. The chain recombines TRBV4-1 with TRBJ2-5; 9 positions match TRBD1. Losses at the gene ends were 4 bases for V and 7 bases for J; bases not matched to a gene: 7. Germline V gene data show CDR1 as MGHRA and CDR2 as YSYEKL. The CDR3 has 14 amino acids.

The chain is built from TRBV10-2 and TRBJ1-5, with 7 bases matching TRBD1. The CDR3 totals 13 residues. The trim removed 6 bases at V and 5 bases at J, leaving 4 bases unmatched. CDR1 is WSHSY, CDR2 SAAADI, per germline. CDR3 loop: CASSETGYQPQHF. CDR3 nucleotide sequence: TGCGCCAGCAGCGAGACAGGGTATCAGCCCCAGCATTTT.

V is TRBV30 and J is TRBJ1-2; D is unclear. The CDR3 has 11 amino acids. CDR1 and CDR2 (germline): GTSNPN, SVGIG (reference sequence). V lost 2 bases to trimming and J lost 4 bases, with 5 bases between them. The CDR3 DNA sequence: TGTGCCTGGAGTCAAAGCTATGGCTACACCTTC. Translating gives CAWSQSYGYTF.

This clonotype has a handful of counts. This chain joins TRBV7-9 and TRBJ2-5; maybe TRBD1 (5 bases). Trimming cost V 4 bases and J 2 bases, with 8 bases left between them. This CDR3 has 13 amino acids. Germline loops: CDR1 SEHNR, CDR2 FQNEAQ (reference sequence). CDR3: CASSYDSQETQYF. The DNA of the CDR3 is TGTGCCAGCAGCTACGACAGTCAAGAGACCCAGTACTTC.

Ten or more counts support this clonotype. V usage is TRBV20-1 and J usage is TRBJ2-1, with TRBD2 matching 15 bases. Germline values: CDR1 DFQATT, CDR2 SNEGSKA (reference sequence). This CDR3 is 15 amino acids long. Losses at the gene ends were 1 base for V and 7 bases for J; bases not matched to a gene: 2. The CDR3 loop is CSARGGTSGRNEQFF. The DNA of the CDR3 is TGCAGTGCTAGAGGGGGGACTAGCGGGAGGAATGAGCAGTTCTTC.

The rearrangement links TRBV6-5 to TRBJ2-7, with 9 bases fitting TRBD2. The germline CDR1 and CDR2 sequences are MNHEY and SVGAGI. With 0 bases clipped from V and 2 bases from J, the junction kept 5 bases outside the gene matches. The CDR3 loop spans 16 amino acids. The DNA for the CDR3 is TGTGCCAGCAGTTACTCCCTAGCGGGAATGACCTACGAGCAGTACTTC. Amino acids: CASSYSLAGMTYEQYF.

The chain joins TRBV10-2 to TRBJ2-7, with D possibly being TRBD1 (6 bases). The CDR3 is 13 residues long. The V end was cut by 4 bases, the J end by 5 bases, with 12 bases between. Germline-derived CDR1 and CDR2 are WSHSY and SAAADI. The CDR3 DNA follows: TGCGCCAGCAGTGTCTTGGGGACAAACGAGCAGTACTTC. Residues: CASSVLGTNEQYF.

This clonotype was counted only a few times. The chain couples TRBV12-5 to TRBJ1-1, with D perhaps matching TRBD1 (5 bases). The CDR3 runs 13 residues. Germline V gives CDR1 LGHNT, CDR2 FRNRAP. V gave up 6 bases and J gave up 0 bases, with 8 bases separating them. The CDR3 loop is CASGPTVNTEAFF. The CDR3 nucleotides read TGTGCTAGTGGCCCGACAGTGAACACTGAAGCTTTCTTT.

The chain is built from TRBV5-1 and TRBJ2-5, with 7 nucleotides matching TRBD1. The CDR3 contains 15 residues. Germline loops: CDR1 SGHRS, CDR2 YFSETQ. Trimming cost V 4 bases and J 2 bases; bases outside gene matches: 8. The CDR3 region has the DNA TGCGCCAGCAGCCCACCTTGGACAGGACAAGAGACCCAGTACTTC. Amino acids: CASSPPWTGQETQYF.

This clonotype has a handful of counts. V and J are TRBV6-2 or TRBV6-3 and TRBJ2-1; no clear D. The ends were cut back, 0 bases at V and 13 bases at J, with 10 bases in the middle. The CDR3 sequence is 12 residues long. The germline CDR1 and CDR2 sequences are MNHEY and SVGEGT. The DNA of the CDR3 is TGTGCCAGCAGTTACTCGGGGTTTCGTCAGTTCTTC. Protein: CASSYSGFRQFF.

As for this clonotype: Possible read error: a much larger clone is one base away. This chain uses TRBV27 with TRBJ2-4; no definite D call. The CDR3 is 15 residues long. In germline, CDR1 is MNHEY, CDR2 SMNVEV (reference sequence). The DNA for the CDR3 is TGTGCCAGCAGTTTATCAGGAATAGCCAAAAAGATTCAGTACTTC. It encodes CASSLSGIAKKIQYF.

This clonotype was counted at least ten times. In DNA, the CDR3 is TGCGCCAGCAGCTTGGCCTCTCCGAGACAAGAGACCCAGTACTTC. It yields the protein CASSLASPRQETQYF. V usage is TRBV5-1 and J usage is TRBJ2-5; the D is unclear. This CDR3 is 15 amino acids long. Germline V CDR1 and CDR2: SGHRS, YFSETQ. V gave up 0 bases and J gave up 2 bases, with 11 bases separating them.

In nucleotides, the CDR3 is TGTGCCAGCAGGGAGACAGGGGACAGTGGCTACACCTTC. It translates to CASRETGDSGYTF. J is TRBJ1-2 and V is TRBV6-1; 8 bases align to TRBD1. The CDR3 totals 13 residues. The germline CDR1 and CDR2 sequences are MNHNS and SASEGT. V was pared by 6 bases and J by 7 bases, with 7 bases of the junction left unmatched.

The CDR3 region has the DNA TGTGCCAGCAGCCAAGATCCCAGGTCGCGGGAGACCCAGTACTTC. Amino acid sequence: CASSQDPRSRETQYF. This chain joins TRBV3-1 and TRBJ2-5; no reliable D call. The V gene's germline CDR1 is LGHDT and CDR2 YNNKEL (reference sequence). V was trimmed by 0 bases and J by 5 bases, leaving 13 bases between them. The CDR3 covers 15 residues.

This clonotype was found many times. One junction end does not reproduce the germline sequence, and a read error may be involved. The gene calls are TRBV7-7 and TRBJ2-7; 12 positions match TRBD2. The CDR3 spans 17 residues. Germline V gene data show CDR1 as SSHAT and CDR2 as FNYEAQ (reference sequence). CDR3 protein: CASSLARLAGEWDEQYF. The CDR3 DNA reads as TGTGCTAGCAGCTTAGCGCGACTAGCGGGAGAATGGGACGAGCAGTACTTC.

This chain uses TRBV4-3 with TRBJ2-7, with 12 bases that match TRBD1. Germline CDR1 LGHNA, CDR2 YSLEER. The junction had 9 bases not matched to a gene; V was cut back by 0 bases and J by 3 bases. The CDR3 runs to 18 residues. The DNA of the CDR3 is TGCGCCAGCAGCCAAGAAAGGGTGGGGACAGGGGGCATCTACGAGCAGTACTTC. Protein: CASSQERVGTGGIYEQYF.

Many counts were recorded for this clonotype. This chain joins TRBV10-1 and TRBJ2-2, with D uncertain. V was clipped by 0 bases and J by 6 bases, with 11 bases between them. Per germline, CDR1 WNHNN and CDR2 SYGVQD (reference sequence). This CDR3 region has 15 residues. The CDR3 region has the DNA TGCGCCAGCAGTGAGTCATTGATAGCAGCCGGGGAGCTGTTTTTT. It specifies CASSESLIAAGELFF.

This chain joins TRBV7-9 and TRBJ1-1, with D possibly being TRBD1 (5 bases). CDR1 and CDR2 (germline): SEHNR, FQNEAQ (reference sequence). Deletions cut 0 bases from V and 3 bases from J, with 8 bases between. The CDR3 is 14 amino acids. CDR3 loop: CASSLAKGHTEAFF. The DNA of the CDR3 is TGTGCCAGCAGCTTAGCGAAGGGGCACACTGAAGCTTTCTTT.

This clonotype has just a few counts. The V call is TRBV29-1, the J call TRBJ1-1; 8 positions match TRBD1. The CDR3 sequence is 12 residues long. J gave up 0 bases and V 7 bases, and 1 base lay outside the gene matches. Looked up from germline, CDR1 is SQVTM and CDR2 is ANQGSEA. The CDR3 DNA sequence: TGCAGCGCGGGACAGGTGAACACTGAAGCTTTCTTT. Its protein product is CSAGQVNTEAFF.